This TCR beta chain was recovered during a study of OX40 agonist ivuxolimab in advanced cancers. Study summary: The patients' treatment was ivuxolimab, an agonistic anti-OX40 (CD134) antibody.

Data came from immunoSEQ multiplex PCR; TCRdb stores just in-frame clones and leaves some out. The repertoire includes 45,000 to 75,000 clones, 79% of them detected once, and roughly 1.2% sits in the top ten. With V trimmed by 8 bases and J by 9 bases, 9 bases remained unmatched. The CDR3 runs 13 residues. Germline V gene sequence: CDR1 MNHEY, CDR2 SVGAGI. Findings and caveats of the study: Partial responders at 0.1-3.0 mg/kg had among the lowest clonal expansion. More expanded clones were seen, on average, in CD8+ T cells than in CD4+.

This clone was recorded only once. Its antigen remains unidentified. V gene TRBV6-5 combines with J gene TRBJ2-1; 8 nucleotides align to TRBD2. The receptor was isolated from an adult with an advanced solid tumor such as melanoma, head and neck, liver or kidney cancer. Sequenced here: CD4+ or CD8+ T cells sorted from blood, sampled in a trial of the OX40 agonist ivuxolimab. The chain's CDR3 is CASSGTRSPEQFF. CDR3 nucleotides: TGTGCCAGCTCCGGGACTAGGTCCCCTGAGCAGTTCTTC.